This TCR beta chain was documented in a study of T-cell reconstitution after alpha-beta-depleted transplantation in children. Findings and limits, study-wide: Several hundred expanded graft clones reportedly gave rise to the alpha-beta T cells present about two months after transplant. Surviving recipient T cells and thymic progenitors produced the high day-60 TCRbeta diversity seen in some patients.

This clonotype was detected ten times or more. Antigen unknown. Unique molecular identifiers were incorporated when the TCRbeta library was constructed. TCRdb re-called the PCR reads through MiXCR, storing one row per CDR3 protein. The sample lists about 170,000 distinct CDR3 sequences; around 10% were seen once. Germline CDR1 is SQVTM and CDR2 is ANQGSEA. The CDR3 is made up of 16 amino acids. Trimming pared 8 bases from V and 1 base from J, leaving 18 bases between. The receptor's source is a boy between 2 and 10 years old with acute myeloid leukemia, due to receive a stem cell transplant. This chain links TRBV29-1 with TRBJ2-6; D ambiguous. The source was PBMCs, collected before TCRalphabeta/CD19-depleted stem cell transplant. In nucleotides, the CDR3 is TGCAGCATTACCTCTGCTGGGGTATCTGGGGCCAACGTCCTGACTTTC. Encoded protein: CSITSAGVSGANVLTF.